The 23 T cell receptor beta chains reported below all come from one sample, sequenced in a study of post-analysis software for immune sequencing data. Points from the study as a whole: Among roughly five TRBV segments more frequent in patients than controls were TRBV5-6, TRBV5-1 and TRBV20-1.

Antigen specificity for these receptors is unknown. TCR beta cDNA libraries included unique molecular identifiers. TCRdb reprocessed the PCR reads with MiXCR, giving one entry per CDR3 protein. This table holds approximately 160,000 distinct CDR3 sequences, around 30% found once. The sequencing sample was made of blood. All receptors derive from a girl between 10 and 17 years old with multiple sclerosis.

This clonotype came up many times. The V gene is TRBV7-8, the J gene TRBJ2-1; the match to TRBD2 covers 10 bases. Germline V gene data show CDR1 as SGHVS and CDR2 as FQNEAQ. CDR3 length equals 16 residues. The V and J ends lost 3 bases and 7 bases, in that order; junction bases with no gene match: 9. CDR3 sequence (DNA): TGTGCCAGCAGCTTTGGACTAGCGGAGAGTGTGAATGAGCAGTTCTTC. It codes for CASSFGLAESVNEQFF.

V and J are TRBV20-1 and TRBJ2-3, with 11 bases fitting TRBD2. V was pared by 5 bases and J by 3 bases, with 4 bases of the junction left unmatched. The germline V gene encodes CDR1 DFQATT and CDR2 SNEGSKA (reference sequence). This CDR3 region has 14 residues. In DNA form, the CDR3 reads TGCAGTGCTGGTAGCGGGAGGGAAACAGATACGCAGTATTTT. Encoded protein: CSAGSGRETDTQYF.

In its sample, this clonotype was seen many times. The CDR3 here is CAGGSGPSSYNEQFF. Written as DNA, the CDR3 is TGTGCCGGGGGCAGCGGCCCTAGCTCCTACAATGAGCAGTTCTTC. The V call is TRBV7-9, the J call TRBJ2-1; D may be TRBD1 (6 bases). This CDR3 is 15 amino acids long. From germline, CDR1 is SEHNR and CDR2 FQNEAQ (reference sequence). Trimming stripped 11 bases from V and 0 bases from J, with 17 bases between. The variable domain in full, with the rest retrieved from reference TRBV7-9 and TRBJ2-1, is DTGVSQNPRHKITKRGQNVTFRCDPISEHNRLYWYRQTLGQGPEFLTYFQNEAQLEKSRLLSDRFSAERPKGSFSTLEIQRTEQGDSAMYLCAGGSGPSSYNEQFFGPGTRLTVL.

Details on this clonotype: Given a much more abundant clone one base away, this may be a read error. The chain combines TRBV25-1 with TRBJ2-1; a possible D gene is TRBD2 (6 bases). The V end lost 6 bases, the J end lost 6 bases, and 15 bases lay between the germline ends. Germline V lookup: CDR1 MGHDK, CDR2 SYGVNS. CDR3 length: 14 residues. CDR3 protein: CASRTGTGGNEQFF. The CDR3 DNA reads as TGTGCCAGCAGAACCGGGACTGGGGGCAATGAGCAGTTCTTC.

On this clonotype: A read error may account for a junction end that differs from germline. V usage is TRBV6-6 and J usage is TRBJ1-1; D gene uncertain. The germline V gene has CDR1 MNHNY and CDR2 SVGAGI (reference sequence). The CDR3 length is 15 residues. Here the CDR3 DNA reads TGTGCCAGCACCGAAACCAAACGAGGGAACACTGAAGTTTTCTTT. The encoded protein is CASTETKRGNTEVFF.

As for this clonotype: Given a much more abundant clone one base away, this may be a read error. The chain has TRBV4-2 and TRBJ2-3; TRBD2 matches 9 bases. V lost 0 bases and J lost 4; bases outside the gene matches: 11. This CDR3 is 18 amino acids long. Per germline, CDR1 LGHNA and CDR2 YNFKEQ. The chain's CDR3 is CASSQDRLGREGADTQYF. CDR3 DNA: TGTGCCAGCAGCCAAGACCGCTTAGGGCGGGAGGGCGCAGATACGCAGTATTTT.

The rearrangement joins TRBV7-9 to TRBJ2-1; D gene unclear. CDR1 and CDR2 from the germline V gene are SEHNR and FQNEAQ (reference sequence). The CDR3 contains 12 residues. Trimming took 3 bases from V and 7 from J, leaving 7 bases between them. This CDR3 reads CASSFEWNEQFF. CDR3 DNA: TGTGCCAGCAGCTTTGAATGGAATGAGCAGTTCTTC.

This clonotype was seen ten or more times. The V call is TRBV28, the J call TRBJ2-3, with 10 bases aligning to TRBD1. The CDR3 contains 15 residues. The J segment lost 1 base and the V segment lost 5 bases, leaving 3 bases of the junction unmatched. Germline values: CDR1 MDHEN, CDR2 SYDVKM. The CDR3 loop reads CASSPDRGRTDTQYF. CDR3 DNA sequence: TGTGCCAGCAGTCCAGACAGGGGGCGCACAGATACGCAGTATTTT.

This clonotype has ten or more counts. The chain joins TRBV12-3 or TRBV12-4 to TRBJ2-1, with TRBD2 matching 7 bases. V lost 6 bases, J lost 8 bases, and 10 bases stayed unmatched. The CDR3 sequence is 14 residues long. CDR3 in DNA: TGTGCCAGCAGCCGGACTAGAAGGGTCGATGAGCAGTTCTTC. Translated: CASSRTRRVDEQFF.

This clonotype was detected ten times or more. The V call is TRBV6-4, the J call TRBJ2-1, with 9 bases fitting TRBD2. The V and J ends lost 4 bases and 9 bases, in that order; junction bases with no gene match: 4. Germline loops: CDR1 MRHNA, CDR2 SNTAGT. The CDR3 covers 13 residues. The CDR3 sequence: CASSGTSEGEQFF. DNA of the CDR3: TGTGCCAGCAGTGGGACTAGCGAGGGTGAGCAGTTCTTC.

On this clonotype itself: Given a much more abundant clone one base away, this may be a read error. J is TRBJ2-7 and V is TRBV5-1, with 8 bases aligning to TRBD2. V lost 3 bases and J lost 6; bases outside the gene matches: 5. The CDR3 is made up of 13 amino acids. CDR1 and CDR2 from the germline V gene are SGHRS and YFSETQ. Here the CDR3 reads CASSSELAAEQYF. For the CDR3, the DNA is TGCGCCAGCAGCTCAGAACTAGCGGCCGAGCAGTACTTC.

On this clonotype: This may come from a read error, since a much larger clone is one base off. This chain joins TRBV5-4 and TRBJ1-1; weak D call: TRBD1 (6 bases). Trimming cost V 4 bases and J 6 bases, with 13 bases left between them. The CDR3 has 13 residues. Germline lookup yields CDR1 SGHNT and CDR2 YYREEE (reference sequence). The CDR3 region has the DNA TGTGCCAGCAGCCTTGGACAGTCCGCTGAAGCTTTCTTT. As protein: CASSLGQSAEAFF.

Comment on this clonotype: At one end the junction does not follow the germline gene, possibly because of a read error. The genes are TRBV6-4 and TRBJ2-2; perhaps TRBD2 as D (5 bases). Germline V gives CDR1 MRHNA, CDR2 SNTAGT. The CDR3 spans 14 residues. Here the CDR3 reads CASSDRAESGERFF. For the CDR3, the DNA is TGTGCCAGCAGTGACAGGGCAGAATCCGGGGAGCGGTTTTTT.

This clonotype appeared a few times. Germline and junction disagree at one end, which may indicate a read error. The rearrangement links TRBV20-1 to TRBJ2-7, with D possibly matching TRBD1 (6 bases). The CDR3 is 13 residues long. Per germline, CDR1 DFQATT and CDR2 SNEGSKA (reference sequence). For the CDR3, the DNA is TGCAGTGTTAGACAGGACCCGGGCAATGAGCAGTACTTC. Its protein is CSVRQDPGNEQYF.

This clonotype was counted ten times or more. V gene TRBV12-3 or TRBV12-4 combines with J gene TRBJ1-2; 8 bases are a match to TRBD1. The V and J ends lost 7 bases and 8 bases, in that order; junction bases with no gene match: 9. The CDR3 covers 13 residues. The CDR3 protein is CASNPGGPYGYTF. CDR3 nucleotides: TGTGCCAGCAACCCAGGGGGCCCTTACGGCTACACCTTC.

This clonotype was seen repeatedly, ten times or more. The chain carries TRBV14 and TRBJ1-1, with D unclear. In germline, CDR1 is SGHDN, CDR2 FVKESK. The V and J ends lost 0 bases and 6 bases respectively, with 8 bases between them. The CDR3 has 13 residues. In nucleotides, the CDR3 is TGTGCCAGCAGCCAAGATTACCGGGCTGAAGCTTTCTTT. Translated, it gives CASSQDYRAEAFF.

This clonotype was seen many times. V is TRBV5-8 and J is TRBJ2-7; maybe TRBD2 (6 bases). The CDR3 runs to 16 residues. Germline lookup yields CDR1 SGHTS and CDR2 YDEGEE. V lost 1 base and J lost 1, with 15 bases in between. In nucleotides, the CDR3 is TGTGCCAGCAGCTTGATTGGTACCGGGGGATCCTACGAGCAGTACTTC. Its protein product is CASSLIGTGGSYEQYF.

This clonotype has just a few counts. The chain employs TRBV29-1 and TRBJ2-5; tentatively, D is TRBD2 (7 bases). Judging by the DNA end, TRBJ2-7 fits better; the J call may be wrong. CDR3 size: 13 residues. Germline CDR1 is SQVTM and CDR2 is ANQGSEA. The CDR3 DNA follows: TGCAGCGTTGGGGGAGGGGGGGCCTACGAGCAGTACTTC. It is translated as CSVGGGGAYEQYF.

CDR3 protein: CASTPGTGGWHGELFF. In DNA, the CDR3 is TGCGCCAGCACTCCCGGGACAGGGGGCTGGCACGGGGAGCTGTTTTTT. The chain carries TRBV10-2 and TRBJ2-2; 12 bases align to TRBD1. The ends lost 7 bases at V and 7 bases at J; junction bases unmatched: 10. The CDR3 loop spans 16 amino acids. Germline loops: CDR1 WSHSY, CDR2 SAAADI.

This clonotype was seen only a few times. The gene calls are TRBV11-1 and TRBJ2-1; 15 nucleotides agree with TRBD2. The germline V gene encodes CDR1 SGHAT and CDR2 FQDESV (reference sequence). CDR3 size: 21 residues. V lost 5 bases and J lost 7; bases outside the gene matches: 21. In DNA form, the CDR3 reads TGTGCCAGCAGCGTGGTTAGGGTCCGGACTAGCGGGAGGGCCGGTCGGAATGAGCAGTTCTTC. It encodes CASSVVRVRTSGRAGRNEQFF.

The chain links TRBV6-5 to TRBJ2-7, with 7 bases lining up with TRBD2. Germline trimming cut 2 bases from V and 5 bases from J; bases unmatched to any gene: 6. The length of the CDR3 is 14 residues. CDR1 and CDR2 (germline): MNHEY, SVGAGI. CDR3 protein: CASSYLRESDEQYF. The CDR3 region has the DNA TGTGCCAGCAGTTACCTGCGGGAGAGCGACGAGCAGTACTTC.

There are a few counts of this clonotype. The rearrangement uses TRBV20-1 and TRBJ2-1; 8 positions agree with TRBD2. This CDR3 region has 12 residues. CDR1 DFQATT and CDR2 SNEGSKA come from the germline V gene (reference sequence). After removal of 3 bases from V and 9 bases from J, the junction contained 4 bases not matched to a gene. The CDR3 nucleotides read TGCAGTGCTAGTACGGGGGGGGGTGAGCAGTTCTTC. It yields the protein CSASTGGGEQFF.

This clonotype has ten or more counts. V usage is TRBV15 and J usage is TRBJ2-6; a weak D match, TRBD2 (5 bases). Trimming cost V 3 bases and J 2 bases, with 17 bases left between them. The CDR3 contains 18 residues. Looked up from germline, CDR1 is LNHNV and CDR2 is YYDKDF (reference sequence). CDR3 residues: CATSSPKRAYPGANVLTF. The CDR3 bases are TGTGCCACCAGCAGCCCAAAGAGGGCCTACCCTGGGGCCAACGTCCTGACTTTC.